The 28 T cell receptor beta chains reported below all come from one sample, sequenced in a study of shared clonotypes between healthy human individuals. Only in-frame clones appear in the TCRdb table, and some are missing; sequencing was by immunoSEQ multiplex PCR. The table lists a few million clones, roughly 95% of them singletons, with more than 0.1% in the top ten. Sequenced input: naive CD4+ T cells sorted from blood. The subset here: CD45RA+ positively selected. The receptors here all came from a man younger than 35 in good health.

The chain employs TRBV2 and TRBJ2-3, with 8 bases identical to TRBD1. The CDR3 is 15 residues long. V lost 7 bases to trimming and J lost 0 bases; unmatched junction nucleotides: 6. The V gene's germline CDR1 is SNHLY and CDR2 FYNNEI. CDR3 sequence: CASTSDRGSTDTQYF. CDR3 sequence (DNA): TGTGCCAGCACCTCTGACAGGGGCAGCACAGATACGCAGTATTTT.

The rearrangement joins TRBV6-5 to TRBJ1-5; D gene uncertain. The CDR3 is made up of 14 amino acids. From germline, CDR1 is MNHEY and CDR2 SVGAGI. Trimming removed 7 bases at V and 2 bases at J, with 12 bases between. CDR3 sequence reads: CASTETAGNQPQHF. In DNA, the CDR3 is TGTGCCAGCACTGAGACGGCGGGCAATCAGCCCCAGCATTTT.

J is TRBJ1-6 and V is TRBV10-3; 7 bases align to TRBD1. The CDR3 runs to 15 residues. Germline lookup yields CDR1 ENHRY and CDR2 SYGVKD. The trim removed 6 bases at V and 0 bases at J, leaving 2 bases unmatched. The CDR3 loop is CAIRTGNSYNSPLHF. The CDR3, as DNA: TGTGCCATCAGGACAGGGAACTCCTATAATTCACCCCTCCACTTT.

V and J are TRBV7-2 and TRBJ2-3, with 13 bases matching TRBD2. Unmatched junction bases numbered 6, after V lost 7 bases and J lost 5 bases. The CDR3 totals 15 residues. Germline CDR1 is SGHTA and CDR2 is FQGNSA. CDR3 region: CASTGTSGTGDTQYF. The CDR3 nucleotides are TGTGCCAGCACTGGGACTAGCGGGACGGGAGATACGCAGTATTTT.

The chain links TRBV7-8 to TRBJ2-7; maybe TRBD2 (6 bases). This CDR3 is 15 amino acids long. Germline V gives CDR1 SGHVS, CDR2 FQNEAQ. With 5 bases removed from V and 7 bases from J, the gap between germline ends came to 21 bases. CDR3 in amino acids: CASSRSMGGYWEQYF. CDR3 DNA sequence: TGTGCCAGCAGCCGGAGTATGGGGGGATATTGGGAGCAGTACTTC.

The chain recombines TRBV30 with TRBJ2-1; possibly TRBD2 for D (6 bases). V gave up 2 bases and J gave up 6 bases, with 17 bases separating them. The CDR3 is 15 amino acids. Germline values: CDR1 GTSNPN, CDR2 SVGIG (reference sequence). For the CDR3, the DNA is TGTGCCTGGAGTTTTGGAGGGAGTAACAGCAATGAGCAGTTCTTC. It codes for CAWSFGGSNSNEQFF.

The chain links TRBV6-1 to TRBJ2-7; D is ambiguous. The CDR3 extends over 14 amino acids. Germline lookup yields CDR1 MNHNS and CDR2 SASEGT. V was clipped by 3 bases and J by 3 bases, with 12 bases between them. The CDR3 nucleotides are TGTGCCAGCAGTGACCTTAACCCGGGCTACGAGCAGTACTTC. This encodes CASSDLNPGYEQYF.

For this clone: The same CDR3 also results from other DNA sequences found in this sample. The genes are TRBV7-2 and TRBJ2-7; TRBD2 matches 9 bases. Germline CDR1 is SGHTA and CDR2 is FQGNSA. CDR3 length: 15 residues. After removal of 1 base from V and 2 bases from J, the junction contained 3 bases not matched to a gene. CDR3 DNA: TGTGCCAGCAGCTTAGTGGGGACTAGCACCTACGAGCAGTACTTC. This translates into CASSLVGTSTYEQYF.

The CDR3 nucleotides are TGTGCCAGCAGCGTCCGACTAGCGGGAGTAGAGGAGCAGTTCTTC. It specifies CASSVRLAGVEEQFF. This rearrangement joins TRBV5-4 to TRBJ2-1; 12 bases agree with TRBD2. The length of the CDR3 is 15 residues. Germline values: CDR1 SGHNT, CDR2 YYREEE (reference sequence). V shed 4 bases, J shed 10 bases, and the junction held 9 bases outside the gene matches.

The chain couples TRBV4-1 to TRBJ1-2, with 7 bases fitting TRBD1. CDR3 size: 15 residues. Trimming at V came to 5 bases and at J to 4 bases, leaving 10 bases not matched to a gene. Germline assignment: CDR1 MGHRA and CDR2 YSYEKL. In nucleotides, the CDR3 is TGCGCCAGCAGCGCTCTCGGGACAGCCTCCTATGGCTACACCTTC. Amino acids: CASSALGTASYGYTF.

The V call is TRBV5-1, the J call TRBJ1-4, with TRBD1 matching 7 bases. With V trimmed by 0 bases and J by 4 bases, 3 bases remained unmatched. Germline-derived CDR1 and CDR2 are SGHRS and YFSETQ. This CDR3 is built from 15 residues. The CDR3 DNA reads TGCGCCAGCAGCTTGGGGACAGGAGTTAATGAAAAACTGTTTTTT. This translates into CASSLGTGVNEKLFF.

The chain recombines TRBV7-9 with TRBJ1-3; no firm D call. V gave up 2 bases and J gave up 4 bases, with 9 bases separating them. Germline CDR1 and CDR2: SEHNR and FQNEAQ (reference sequence). CDR3 length equals 14 residues. This chain's CDR3 is CASSLRQIGNTIYF. In DNA, the CDR3 is TGTGCCAGCAGCTTACGGCAGATCGGAAACACCATATATTTT.

The chain employs TRBV5-6 and TRBJ2-3, with D unclear. The germline CDR1 and CDR2 sequences are SGHDT and YYEEEE. The V gene lost 0 bases and the J gene lost 2 bases, with 13 bases spanning the gap. This CDR3 contains 16 residues. DNA of the CDR3: TGTGCCAGCAGCTTGGGGGCCGGCCGGGCCACAGATACGCAGTATTTT. This gives the protein CASSLGAGRATDTQYF.

The CDR3 sequence: CAWSDGGPTDTQYF. In nucleotides, the CDR3 is TGTGCCTGGAGTGACGGGGGGCCTACAGATACGCAGTATTTT. The rearrangement uses TRBV30 and TRBJ2-3; possibly TRBD2 for D (7 bases). Germline V gives CDR1 GTSNPN, CDR2 SVGIG (reference sequence). The CDR3 length is 14 residues. Trimming cost V 1 base and J 3 bases, with 11 bases left between them.

The V and J genes are TRBV30 and TRBJ2-1; TRBD1 or TRBD2 may be the D gene (5 bases each). CDR1 is GTSNPN, CDR2 SVGIG, per germline (reference sequence). This CDR3 has 11 residues. Trimming shortened V by 5 bases and J by 7 bases, and 9 bases separated the two germline ends. DNA for the CDR3: TGTGCCTGGGGGGGAGAAAATGAGCAGTTCTTC. Its protein is CAWGGENEQFF.

The V and J genes are TRBV7-2 and TRBJ1-5; the D is unclear. Looked up from germline, CDR1 is SGHTA and CDR2 is FQGNSA. This CDR3 has 13 amino acids. The germline V and J ends were trimmed by 7 bases and 7 bases, with 14 bases remaining between them. The CDR3 nucleotides read TGTGCCAGCAACGAGGCCGCGGGACAGCCCCAGCATTTT. Its translation: CASNEAAGQPQHF.

Here the CDR3 reads CASSQEGDWWGRDTQYF. For the CDR3, the DNA is TGTGCCAGCAGCCAAGAAGGGGACTGGTGGGGACGGGATACGCAGTATTTT. The chain links TRBV14 to TRBJ2-3, with D maybe TRBD2 (6 bases). The V end was cut by 0 bases, the J end by 6 bases, with 19 bases between. Per germline, CDR1 SGHDN and CDR2 FVKESK. This CDR3 has 17 amino acids. The entire variable domain, with the rest obtained from reference TRBV14 and TRBJ2-3, is as follows: EAGVTQFPSHSVIEKGQTVTLRCDPISGHDNLYWYRRVMGKEIKFLLHFVKESKQDESGMPNNRFLAERTGGTYSTLKVQPAELEDSGVYFCASSQEGDWWGRDTQYFGPGTRLTVL.

This clone came up once. J is TRBJ2-7 and V is TRBV29-1; D gene ambiguous. Per the germline V gene, CDR1 is SQVTM and CDR2 is ANQGSEA. The CDR3 covers 13 residues. Trimming removed 6 bases at V and 7 bases at J, with 19 bases between. The CDR3 region is CSVSLFGLGEQYF. The CDR3, as DNA: TGCAGCGTCTCCTTATTTGGCCTCGGGGAGCAGTACTTC.

V usage is TRBV5-1 and J usage is TRBJ2-2; no definite D call. Germline V gene sequence: CDR1 SGHRS, CDR2 YFSETQ. This CDR3 is 15 amino acids long. V gave up 4 bases and J gave up 4 bases, with 14 bases separating them. The CDR3 sequence: CASSLLTSGTGELFF. Here the CDR3 DNA reads TGCGCCAGCAGCCTGCTTACCTCGGGCACCGGGGAGCTGTTTTTT.

V usage is TRBV10-3 and J usage is TRBJ1-2, with a possible D match to TRBD1 (6 bases). The V gene's germline CDR1 is ENHRY and CDR2 SYGVKD. Between the trimmed V and J ends, which lost 2 bases and 5 bases, there was a span of 12 bases. This CDR3 has 14 amino acids. CDR3: CAISEQGTGYGYTF. The CDR3 bases are TGTGCCATCAGTGAGCAGGGGACGGGATATGGCTACACCTTC.

J is TRBJ2-5 and V is TRBV11-2, with TRBD2 matching 10 bases. Germline CDR1 reads SGHAT; CDR2 reads FQNNGV. V was clipped by 8 bases and J by 5 bases; unmatched bases: 14. This CDR3 spans 16 amino acids. The CDR3 spells CASGSIAGGDWETQYF. As DNA, the CDR3 is TGTGCCAGCGGATCTATAGCGGGAGGTGACTGGGAGACCCAGTACTTC. Combining the CDR3 with reference TRBV11-2 and TRBJ2-5 gives the whole variable domain EAGVAQSPRYKIIEKRQSVAFWCNPISGHATLYWYQQILGQGPKLLIQFQNNGVVDDSQLPKDRFSAERLKGVDSTLKIQPAKLEDSAVYLCASGSIAGGDWETQYFGPGTRLLVL.

This clone occurred once. The chain uses TRBV23-1 and TRBJ1-5; D gene uncertain. TRBV23-1 is an ORF, with its function uncertain. Trimming pared 4 bases from V and 9 bases from J, leaving 13 bases between. The CDR3 is 13 amino acids. The CDR3 here is CASSRSQLGPQHF. CDR3 nucleotides: TGCGCCAGCAGTCGGTCCCAGTTAGGGCCCCAGCATTTT.

This chain uses TRBV4-1 with TRBJ1-5, with TRBD1 matching 7 bases. V shed 3 bases, J shed 0 bases, and the junction held 11 bases outside the gene matches. Germline V gene sequence: CDR1 MGHRA, CDR2 YSYEKL. The CDR3 runs to 18 residues. The DNA of the CDR3 is TGCGCCAGCAGCCACAGTGAGGGGGCCGGAAATAGCAATCAGCCCCAGCATTTT. Its translation is CASSHSEGAGNSNQPQHF.

With regard to this clone: This same CDR3 is encoded by further DNA sequences in the sample. J is TRBJ1-1 and V is TRBV7-9; D gene ambiguous. Germline V gene lookup returns CDR1 SEHNR and CDR2 FQNEAQ (reference sequence). The CDR3 covers 14 residues. V gave up 3 bases and J gave up 5 bases, with 13 bases separating them. The CDR3 protein is CASSFGTGETEAFF. The CDR3 nucleotides are TGTGCCAGCAGCTTCGGAACGGGAGAGACTGAAGCTTTCTTT. Supplemented by reference TRBV7-9 and TRBJ1-1, the full variable domain reads DTGVSQNPRHKITKRGQNVTFRCDPISEHNRLYWYRQTLGQGPEFLTYFQNEAQLEKSRLLSDRFSAERPKGSFSTLEIQRTEQGDSAMYLCASSFGTGETEAFFGQGTRLTVV.

This clone was seen a few times. V usage is TRBV18 and J usage is TRBJ1-1, with D tentatively TRBD1 (6 bases). CDR1 and CDR2 (germline): KGHSH, LQKENI. V lost 0 bases to trimming and J lost 4 bases, with 9 bases between them. CDR3 size: 14 residues. The CDR3 DNA reads TGTGCCAGCTCACCACCGAGGGGGATCACTGAAGCTTTCTTT. Translating it yields CASSPPRGITEAFF.

The chain uses TRBV5-1 and TRBJ2-3; 7 bases align to TRBD1. The CDR3 contains 16 residues. The trim removed 0 bases at V and 2 bases at J, leaving 6 bases unmatched. Germline loops: CDR1 SGHRS, CDR2 YFSETQ. This CDR3 is CASSLGDSFFTDTQYF. CDR3 in DNA: TGCGCCAGCAGCTTGGGGGACAGCTTTTTCACAGATACGCAGTATTTT.

The gene calls are TRBV10-3 and TRBJ2-3, with TRBD2 identical over 7 bases. The CDR3 has 13 residues. Germline V lookup: CDR1 ENHRY, CDR2 SYGVKD. J lost 14 bases, V lost 3 bases, and 11 bases had no gene match. The CDR3 bases are TGTGCCATCAGTGAAGCGACTAGCCCCATTTTGTATTTT. It encodes CAISEATSPILYF.

The chain links TRBV13 to TRBJ1-2; TRBD1 is a possible D gene (5 bases). The CDR3 has 15 amino acids. CDR1 is PRHDT, CDR2 FYEKMQ, per germline (reference sequence). V was shortened by 5 bases and J by 6 bases, with 19 bases between the two germline ends. The CDR3 loop reads CASSTSTPDSHGYTF. For the CDR3, the DNA is TGTGCCAGCAGCACTAGTACCCCAGACAGCCATGGCTACACCTTC.